This TCR beta chain is drawn from a study of shared clonotypes between healthy human individuals. Study-level information: The cohort comprised a couple of women and three men. Their ages spanned 18 to 49 years. Each donor contributed plates that comprised three CD4 naive, three CD4 memory, two CD8 naive and one CD8 memory.

All participating donors were Caucasian adults from Nashville, Tennessee. Profiling relied on immunoSEQ multiplex PCR, and the TCRdb table lists in-frame clones only, not all of them. The sample yields approximately 2,300,000 clones, about nine tenths seen once. Trimming removed 5 bases from V and 6 bases from J, with 12 bases in between. This CDR3 contains 13 residues. Germline values: CDR1 SGHVS, CDR2 FNYEAQ. The clonotype comes from a man between 18 and 29 years old in good health. Some clones in this sample may be carry-over from other donors' samples. This chain connects TRBV7-6 to TRBJ2-3; tentative D call: TRBD2 (6 bases). Sequences were obtained from naive CD4+ T cells from PBMCs. Described subset: CD45RA+ positively selected. The CDR3 spells CASSSYGGDTQYF. The CDR3 DNA sequence: TGTGCCAGCAGCAGCTACGGGGGTGATACGCAGTATTTT.